These T cell receptor beta chains were read from a single sample in a study of memory CD4+ T cells and cytomegalovirus serostatus. TCRdb's copy holds only in-frame clones and misses some; the assay was immunoSEQ multiplex PCR. The sample gives around 60,000 clones, roughly 84% of which show up once; roughly 0.5% is in the top ten. The sample consisted of memory CD4+ T cells from blood. The receptors were gathered from an adult in good health and CMV-seronegative. Some clones in this sample may be carry-over from other donors' samples. The CDR3 runs from the conserved cysteine through the conserved F or W.

j_gene	v_gene	CDR3aa
TRBJ2-1	TRBV7-9	CASSLEYGGNRNEQFF
TRBJ1-3	TRBV27	CASSLAPGNTIYF
TRBJ1-6	TRBV27	CASSPAVPYNSPLHF
TRBJ2-4	TRBV30	CAWSSDRGDIQYF
TRBJ2-1	TRBV5-5	CASSLGQGVDNEQFF
TRBJ1-5	TRBV28	CASRIQGPGRGRNQPQHF
TRBJ2-2	TRBV6-1	CASSGGTSGGNTGELFF
TRBJ2-2	TRBV4-1	CASSQLDLGFSYGELFF
TRBJ2-7	TRBV7-8	CATRTGISYEQYF
TRBJ2-7	TRBV7-2	CASSLGLAKYEQYF
TRBJ1-1	TRBV11-2	CASTQGGMNTEAFF
TRBJ1-2	TRBV7-2	CASSPTGTFGYTF
TRBJ2-7	TRBV5-6	CASSGTGAPSYEQYF
TRBJ2-7	TRBV2	CASTASGRQSSYEQYF
TRBJ1-2	TRBV19	CASKNGLGLISNYGYTF
TRBJ2-5	TRBV5-1	CASSLGTRGAGETQYF
TRBJ2-7	TRBV27	CASSPGTSGSSEQYF
TRBJ2-7	TRBV28	CASSLSFVAYEQYF
TRBJ1-4	TRBV6-1	CASREQGSANEKLFF
TRBJ2-7	TRBV27	CASSLLTSGRFYEQYF
TRBJ1-6	TRBV28	CASMRRDSNNSPLHF
TRBJ1-4	TRBV5-5	CASSFGNSRTNEKLFF
TRBJ2-6	TRBV27	CASSLGGQTVRTNVLTF
TRBJ1-3	TRBV11-2	CASSLTPLSGNTIYF
TRBJ2-3	TRBV29-1	CSVDRSRDTQYF
TRBJ1-2	TRBV5-1	CASSLGGPQGKVGYTF
TRBJ1-1	TRBV6-5	CASSSKGGTEAFF
TRBJ1-5	TRBV27	CASRKGQMGNQPQHF
TRBJ1-2	TRBV28	CASSQTQGSGYTF
TRBJ2-5	TRBV5-6	CASSLTGGGETQYF